This TCR beta chain was recovered during a study of PD-1 blockade in mismatch repair-deficient tumors. Whole-study results and caveats: After pembrolizumab, tumor-resident clones rose rapidly, then generally contracted before radiologic responses.

Data came from immunoSEQ multiplex PCR; TCRdb stores just in-frame clones and leaves some out. This table holds approximately 51,000 clones, 81% found once. PCR or immunohistochemistry showed mismatch repair deficiency in every enrolled patient. Worth noting for this clone: Its specificity is not known.

Germline CDR1 SGHTA, CDR2 FQGTGA. Trimming removed 0 bases from V and 1 base from J, with 16 bases in between. CDR3 size: 18 residues. The chain carries TRBV7-3 and TRBJ2-1; D unresolved. The material sequenced was peripheral blood, taken less than 21 weeks after starting pembrolizumab. This clonotype was sampled from an adult with mismatch repair-deficient cancer. The CDR3, as DNA: TGTGCCAGCAGCTTAACGTCGGCTGCCTCTTATTCCTACAATGAGCAGTTCTTC. It translates to CASSLTSAASYSYNEQFF.